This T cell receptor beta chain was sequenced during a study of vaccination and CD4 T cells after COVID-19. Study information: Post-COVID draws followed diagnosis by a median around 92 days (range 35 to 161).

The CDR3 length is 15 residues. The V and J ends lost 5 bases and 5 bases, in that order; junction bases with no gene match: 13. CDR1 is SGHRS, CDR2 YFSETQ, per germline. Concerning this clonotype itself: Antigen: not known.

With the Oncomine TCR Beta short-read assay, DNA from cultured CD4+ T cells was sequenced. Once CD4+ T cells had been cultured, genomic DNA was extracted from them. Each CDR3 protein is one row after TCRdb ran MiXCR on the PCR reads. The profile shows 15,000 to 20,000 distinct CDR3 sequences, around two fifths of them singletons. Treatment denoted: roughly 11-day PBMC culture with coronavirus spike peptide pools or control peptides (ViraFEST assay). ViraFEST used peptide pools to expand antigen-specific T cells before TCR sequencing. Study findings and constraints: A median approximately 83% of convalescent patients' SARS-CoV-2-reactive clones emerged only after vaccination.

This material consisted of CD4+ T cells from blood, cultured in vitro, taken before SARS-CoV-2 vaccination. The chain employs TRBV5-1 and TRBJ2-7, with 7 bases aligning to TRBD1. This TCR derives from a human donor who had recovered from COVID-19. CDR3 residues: CASRYNRDRSHEQYF. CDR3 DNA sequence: TGCGCCAGCAGGTATAACCGGGACAGATCCCACGAGCAGTACTTC.